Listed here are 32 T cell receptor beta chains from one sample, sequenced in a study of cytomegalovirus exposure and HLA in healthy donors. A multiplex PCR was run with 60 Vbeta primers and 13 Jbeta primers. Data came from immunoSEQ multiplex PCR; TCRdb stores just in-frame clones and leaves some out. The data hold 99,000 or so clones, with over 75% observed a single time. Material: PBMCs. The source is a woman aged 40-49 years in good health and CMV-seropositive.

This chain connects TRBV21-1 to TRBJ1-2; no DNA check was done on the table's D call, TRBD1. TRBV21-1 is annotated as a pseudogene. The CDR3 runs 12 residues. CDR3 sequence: CASRQGKDGYTF. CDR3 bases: TGTGCCAGCAGACAGGGAAAGGATGGCTACACCTTC.

CDR3 loop: CASSPPRDYAPFSTDTQYF. The CDR3 DNA is TGTGCCAGCAGCCCACCCCGGGACTATGCACCCTTTAGCACAGATACGCAGTATTTT. The chain recombines TRBV4-2 with TRBJ2-3; 7 bases match TRBD2. After removal of 4 bases from V and 0 bases from J, the junction contained 16 bases not matched to a gene. The germline V gene encodes CDR1 LGHNA and CDR2 YNFKEQ. CDR3 length: 19 amino acids.

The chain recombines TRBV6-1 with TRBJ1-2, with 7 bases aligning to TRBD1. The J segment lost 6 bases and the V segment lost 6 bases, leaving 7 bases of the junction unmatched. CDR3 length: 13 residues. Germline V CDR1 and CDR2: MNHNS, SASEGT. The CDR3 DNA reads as TGTGCCAGCAGGGAACAGGGGCTGGATGGCTACACCTTC. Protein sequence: CASREQGLDGYTF.

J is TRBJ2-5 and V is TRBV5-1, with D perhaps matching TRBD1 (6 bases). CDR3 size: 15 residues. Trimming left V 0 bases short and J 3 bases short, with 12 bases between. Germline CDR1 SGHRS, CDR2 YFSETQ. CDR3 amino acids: CASSLAGRGEETQYF. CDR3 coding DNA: TGCGCCAGCAGCTTGGCCGGCAGGGGAGAAGAGACCCAGTACTTC.

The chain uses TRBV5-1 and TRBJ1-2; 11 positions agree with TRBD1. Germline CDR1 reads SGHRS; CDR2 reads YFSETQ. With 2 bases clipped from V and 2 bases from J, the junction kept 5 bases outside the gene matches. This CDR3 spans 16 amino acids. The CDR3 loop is CASSFGTGGGNYGYTF. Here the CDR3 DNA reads TGCGCCAGCAGCTTCGGGACAGGGGGTGGAAACTATGGCTACACCTTC.

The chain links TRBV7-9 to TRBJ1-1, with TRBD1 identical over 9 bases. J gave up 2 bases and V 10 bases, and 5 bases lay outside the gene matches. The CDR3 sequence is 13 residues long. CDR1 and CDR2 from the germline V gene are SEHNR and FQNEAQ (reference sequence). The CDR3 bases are TGTGCCACCGCGGGACAGGGAAACACTGAAGCTTTCTTT. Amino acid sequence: CATAGQGNTEAFF.

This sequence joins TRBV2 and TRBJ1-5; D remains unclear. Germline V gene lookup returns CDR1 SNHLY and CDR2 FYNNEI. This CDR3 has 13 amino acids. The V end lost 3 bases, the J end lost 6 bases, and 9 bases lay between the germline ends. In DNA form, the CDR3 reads TGTGCCAGCAGTGACGTGGGGAGTCAGCCCCAGCATTTT. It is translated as CASSDVGSQPQHF.

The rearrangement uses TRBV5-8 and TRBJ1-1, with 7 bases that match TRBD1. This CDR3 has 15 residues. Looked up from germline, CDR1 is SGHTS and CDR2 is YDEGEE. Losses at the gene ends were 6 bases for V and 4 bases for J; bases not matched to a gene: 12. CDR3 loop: CASTQQGSYITEAFF. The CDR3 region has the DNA TGTGCCAGCACCCAACAGGGGTCGTATATCACTGAAGCTTTCTTT.

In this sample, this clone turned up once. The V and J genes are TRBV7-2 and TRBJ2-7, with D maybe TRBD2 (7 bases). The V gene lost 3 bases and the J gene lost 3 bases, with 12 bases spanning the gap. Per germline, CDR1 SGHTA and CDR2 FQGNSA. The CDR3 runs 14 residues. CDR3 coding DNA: TGTGCCAGCAGCTTCGGGGGGCGCGTCTACGAGCAGTACTTC. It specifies CASSFGGRVYEQYF.

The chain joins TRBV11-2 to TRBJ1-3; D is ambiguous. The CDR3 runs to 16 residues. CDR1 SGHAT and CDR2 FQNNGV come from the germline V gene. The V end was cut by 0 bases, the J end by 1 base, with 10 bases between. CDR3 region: CASSLDLHMSGNTIYF. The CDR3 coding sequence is TGTGCCAGCAGCTTAGATCTTCACATGTCTGGAAACACCATATATTTT.

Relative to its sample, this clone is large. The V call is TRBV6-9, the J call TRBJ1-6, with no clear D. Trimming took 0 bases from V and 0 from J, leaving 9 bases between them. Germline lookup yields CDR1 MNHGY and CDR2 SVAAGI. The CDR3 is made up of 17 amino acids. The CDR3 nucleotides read TGTGCCAGCAGTTATTCATCTTGGAGCTCCTATAATTCACCCCTCCACTTT. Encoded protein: CASSYSSWSSYNSPLHF.

The CDR3 DNA reads TGCGCCAGCAGCTTGGGACTTGGGACAGACTACACTGAAGCTTTCTTT. Translated: CASSLGLGTDYTEAFF. This chain joins TRBV5-1 and TRBJ1-1, with 7 positions matching TRBD1. The J segment lost 3 bases and the V segment lost 0 bases, leaving 8 bases of the junction unmatched. This CDR3 is 16 amino acids long. Germline CDR1 and CDR2: SGHRS and YFSETQ.

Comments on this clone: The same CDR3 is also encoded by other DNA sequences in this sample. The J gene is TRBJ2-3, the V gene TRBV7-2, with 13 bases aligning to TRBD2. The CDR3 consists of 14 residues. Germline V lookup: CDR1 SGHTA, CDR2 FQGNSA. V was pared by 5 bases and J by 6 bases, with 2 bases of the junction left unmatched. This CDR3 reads CASSLTSGGDTQYF. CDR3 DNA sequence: TGTGCCAGCAGCCTGACTAGCGGGGGGGATACGCAGTATTTT.

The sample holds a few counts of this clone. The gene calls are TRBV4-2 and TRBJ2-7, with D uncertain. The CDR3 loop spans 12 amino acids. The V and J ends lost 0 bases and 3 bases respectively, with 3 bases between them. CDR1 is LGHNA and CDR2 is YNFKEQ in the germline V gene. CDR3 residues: CASSQDLYEQYF. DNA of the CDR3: TGTGCCAGCAGCCAAGACCTCTACGAGCAGTACTTC.

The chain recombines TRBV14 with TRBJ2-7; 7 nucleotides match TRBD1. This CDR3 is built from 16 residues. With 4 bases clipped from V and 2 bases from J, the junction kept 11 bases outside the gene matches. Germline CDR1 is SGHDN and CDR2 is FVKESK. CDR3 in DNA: TGTGCCAGCAGCCGCCTAGGGGACAGTAGGGCCTACGAGCAGTACTTC. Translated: CASSRLGDSRAYEQYF.

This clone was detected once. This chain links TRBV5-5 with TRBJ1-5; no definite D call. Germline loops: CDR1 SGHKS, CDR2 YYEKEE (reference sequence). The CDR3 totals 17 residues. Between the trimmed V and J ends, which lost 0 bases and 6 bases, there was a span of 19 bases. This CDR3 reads CASSLGFGIAGIQPQHF. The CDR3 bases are TGTGCCAGCAGCTTGGGCTTCGGGATTGCCGGGATTCAGCCCCAGCATTTT.

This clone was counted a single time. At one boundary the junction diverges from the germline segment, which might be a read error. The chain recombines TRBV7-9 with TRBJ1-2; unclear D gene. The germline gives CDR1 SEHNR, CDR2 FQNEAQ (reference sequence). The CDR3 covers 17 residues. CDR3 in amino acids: CSSSLAPTSTPHYGYTF. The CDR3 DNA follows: TGTTCCAGCAGCTTAGCCCCTACCTCGACACCCCACTATGGCTACACCTTC.

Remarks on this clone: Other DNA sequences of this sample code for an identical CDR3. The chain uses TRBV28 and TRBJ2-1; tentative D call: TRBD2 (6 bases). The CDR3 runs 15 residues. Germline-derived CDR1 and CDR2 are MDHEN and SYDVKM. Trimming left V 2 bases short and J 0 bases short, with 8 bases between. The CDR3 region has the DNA TGTGCCAGCAGTTTAGGGGGGAGCTCCTACAATGAGCAGTTCTTC. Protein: CASSLGGSSYNEQFF.

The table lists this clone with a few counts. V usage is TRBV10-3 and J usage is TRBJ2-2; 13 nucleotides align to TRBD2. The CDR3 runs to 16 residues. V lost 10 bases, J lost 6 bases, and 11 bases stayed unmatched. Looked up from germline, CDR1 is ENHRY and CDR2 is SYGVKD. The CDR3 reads CATSEGLAGIAGELFF. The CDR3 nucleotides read TGTGCCACCTCAGAGGGACTAGCGGGAATCGCCGGGGAGCTGTTTTTT.

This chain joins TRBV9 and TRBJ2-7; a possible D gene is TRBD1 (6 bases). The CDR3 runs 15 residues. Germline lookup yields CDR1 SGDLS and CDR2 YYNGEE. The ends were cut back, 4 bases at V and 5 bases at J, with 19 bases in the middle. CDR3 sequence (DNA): TGTGCCAGCAGCTTAGAGGTCCAGGGGACCCACGAGCAGTACTTC. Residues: CASSLEVQGTHEQYF.

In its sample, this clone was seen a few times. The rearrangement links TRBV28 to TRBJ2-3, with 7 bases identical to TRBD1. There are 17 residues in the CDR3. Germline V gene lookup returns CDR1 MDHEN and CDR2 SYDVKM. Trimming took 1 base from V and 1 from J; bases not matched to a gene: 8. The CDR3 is CASSLFRSGQRTDTQYF. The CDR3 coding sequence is TGTGCCAGCAGTTTATTTAGGTCGGGACAGCGCACAGATACGCAGTATTTT.

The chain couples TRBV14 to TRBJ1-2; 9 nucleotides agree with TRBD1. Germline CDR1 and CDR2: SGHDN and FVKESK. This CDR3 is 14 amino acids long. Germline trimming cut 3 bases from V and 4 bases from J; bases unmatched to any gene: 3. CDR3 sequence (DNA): TGTGCCAGCAGCCAGCCGGGACAGGGCTATGGCTACACCTTC. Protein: CASSQPGQGYGYTF.

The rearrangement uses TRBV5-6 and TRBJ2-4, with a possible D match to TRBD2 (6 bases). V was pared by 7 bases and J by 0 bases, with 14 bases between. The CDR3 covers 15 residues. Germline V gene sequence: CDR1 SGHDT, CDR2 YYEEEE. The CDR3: CASQVWGVAKNIQYF. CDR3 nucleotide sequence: TGTGCCAGCCAAGTCTGGGGGGTAGCCAAAAACATTCAGTACTTC.

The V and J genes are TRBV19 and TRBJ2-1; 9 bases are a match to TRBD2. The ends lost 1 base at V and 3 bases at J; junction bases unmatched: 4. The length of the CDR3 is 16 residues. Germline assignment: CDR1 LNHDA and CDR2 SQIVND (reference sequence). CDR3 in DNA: TGTGCCAGTAGTATAGCAGCGGGGGGTATCTACAATGAGCAGTTCTTC. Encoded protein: CASSIAAGGIYNEQFF.

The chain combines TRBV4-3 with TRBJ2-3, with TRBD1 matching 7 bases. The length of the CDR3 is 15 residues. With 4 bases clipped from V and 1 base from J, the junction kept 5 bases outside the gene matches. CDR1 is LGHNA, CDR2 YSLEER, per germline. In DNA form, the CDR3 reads TGCGCCAGCAGCCTTGACAGGGTTGGCACAGATACGCAGTATTTT. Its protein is CASSLDRVGTDTQYF.

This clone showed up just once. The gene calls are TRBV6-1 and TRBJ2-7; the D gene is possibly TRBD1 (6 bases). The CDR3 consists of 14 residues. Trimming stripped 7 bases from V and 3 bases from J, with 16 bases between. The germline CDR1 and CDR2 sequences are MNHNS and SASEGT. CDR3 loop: CASTPKGVNYEQYF. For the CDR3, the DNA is TGTGCCAGCACCCCTAAGGGGGTAAACTACGAGCAGTACTTC.

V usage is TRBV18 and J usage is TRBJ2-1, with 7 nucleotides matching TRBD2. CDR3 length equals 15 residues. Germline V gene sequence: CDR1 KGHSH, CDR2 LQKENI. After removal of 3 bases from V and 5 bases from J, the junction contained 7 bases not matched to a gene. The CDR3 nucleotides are TGTGCCAGCTCACCCCGGTTAGCGGGCAACAATGAGCAGTTCTTC. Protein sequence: CASSPRLAGNNEQFF.

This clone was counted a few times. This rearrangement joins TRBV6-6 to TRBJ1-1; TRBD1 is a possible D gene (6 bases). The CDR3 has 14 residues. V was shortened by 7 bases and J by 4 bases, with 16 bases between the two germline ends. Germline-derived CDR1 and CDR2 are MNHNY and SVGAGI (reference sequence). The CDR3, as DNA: TGTGCCAGCATTCCACCCGGGGGGCTCACTGAAGCTTTCTTT. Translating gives CASIPPGGLTEAFF.

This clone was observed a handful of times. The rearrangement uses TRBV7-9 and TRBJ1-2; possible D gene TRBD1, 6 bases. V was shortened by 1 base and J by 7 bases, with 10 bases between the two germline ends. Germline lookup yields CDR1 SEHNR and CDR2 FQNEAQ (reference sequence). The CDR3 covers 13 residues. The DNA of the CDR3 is TGTGCCAGCAGCTTAGGCCAGGGGTTTGGCTACACCTTC. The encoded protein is CASSLGQGFGYTF.

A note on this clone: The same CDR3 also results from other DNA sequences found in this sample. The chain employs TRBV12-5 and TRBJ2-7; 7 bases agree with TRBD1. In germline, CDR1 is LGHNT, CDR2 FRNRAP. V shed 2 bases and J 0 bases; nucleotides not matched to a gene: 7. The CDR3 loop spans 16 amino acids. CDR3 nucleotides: TGTGCTAGTGGTTTGTCCTGGAAGGGGGCCTCCTACGAGCAGTACTTC. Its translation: CASGLSWKGASYEQYF.

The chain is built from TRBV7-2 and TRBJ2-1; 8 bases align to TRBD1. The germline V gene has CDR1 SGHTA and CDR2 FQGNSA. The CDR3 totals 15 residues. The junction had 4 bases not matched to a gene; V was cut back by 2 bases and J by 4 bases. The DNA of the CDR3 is TGTGCCAGCAGCTTACGGCAGGGGGCGTACAATGAGCAGTTCTTC. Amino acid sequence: CASSLRQGAYNEQFF.

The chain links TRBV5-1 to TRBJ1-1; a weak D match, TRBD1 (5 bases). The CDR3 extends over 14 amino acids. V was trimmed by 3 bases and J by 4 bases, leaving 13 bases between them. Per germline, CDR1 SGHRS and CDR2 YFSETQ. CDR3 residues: CASSSDSFSTEAFF. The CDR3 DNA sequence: TGCGCCAGCAGCTCCGACAGTTTCAGCACTGAAGCTTTCTTT.